One sample yielded the 13 T cell receptor beta chains listed below, sequenced in a study of T cell responses to AZD1222 COVID-19 vaccine. Assay: immunoSEQ multiplex PCR; the TCRdb copy retains only in-frame clones and omits some. The table records about 64,000 clones, 80% to 95% of them present only once. The sequenced sample was peripheral blood, obtained 28 days after the second dose of the MenACWY control vaccine. All receptors come from an adult who received the MenACWY meningococcal vaccine as a control.

The rearrangement links TRBV6-6 to TRBJ2-3; D might be TRBD2 (6 bases). Germline lookup yields CDR1 MNHNY and CDR2 SVGAGI (reference sequence). The CDR3 is made up of 13 amino acids. The V and J ends lost 5 bases and 1 base respectively, with 7 bases between them. This CDR3 reads CASSAGRTDTQYF. In DNA form, the CDR3 reads TGTGCCAGCAGTGCGGGACGCACAGATACGCAGTATTTT.

The chain joins TRBV15 to TRBJ1-6; 8 bases fit TRBD1. The CDR3 totals 16 residues. V shed 5 bases, J shed 7 bases, and the junction held 10 bases outside the gene matches. Germline V gene data show CDR1 as LNHNV and CDR2 as YYDKDF (reference sequence). This CDR3 is CATSRRTGTGNSPLHF. The CDR3, as DNA: TGTGCCACCAGCCGCCGAACCGGGACAGGAAATTCACCCCTCCACTTT. The whole variable domain, remainder taken from reference TRBV15 and TRBJ1-6, is DAMVIQNPRYQVTQFGKPVTLSCSQTLNHNVMYWYQQKSSQAPKLLFHYYDKDFNNEADTPDNFQSRRPNTSFCFLDIRSPGLGDTAMYLCATSRRTGTGNSPLHFGNGTRLTVT.

The chain uses TRBV28 and TRBJ1-5; a weak D match, TRBD1 (6 bases). The CDR3 is made up of 15 amino acids. V lost 4 bases, J lost 6 bases, and 16 bases lay in between. Germline CDR1 and CDR2: MDHEN and SYDVKM. The CDR3 is CASSSVGGLAQPQHF. CDR3 DNA: TGTGCCAGCAGTTCCGTAGGGGGGCTAGCTCAGCCCCAGCATTTT.

The J gene is TRBJ2-2, the V gene TRBV7-2; no reliable D call. The V gene's germline CDR1 is SGHTA and CDR2 FQGNSA. Trimming stripped 5 bases from V and 4 bases from J, with 11 bases between. The CDR3 runs to 14 residues. The CDR3 DNA reads as TGTGCCAGCAGCCCGCTGTCGTCCACCGGGGAGCTGTTTTTT. Translating gives CASSPLSSTGELFF. The variable domain in full, completed from reference TRBV7-2 and TRBJ2-2, reads GAGVSQSPSNKVTEKGKDVELRCDPISGHTALYWYRQSLGQGLEFLIYFQGNSAPDKSGLPSDRFSAERTGGSVSTLTIQRTQQEDSAVYLCASSPLSSTGELFFGEGSRLTVL.

V gene TRBV6-5 combines with J gene TRBJ2-1; D might be TRBD1 or TRBD2, each matching 6 bases. V lost 8 bases and J lost 0, with 14 bases in between. From germline, CDR1 is MNHEY and CDR2 SVGAGI. This CDR3 contains 15 residues. The CDR3 region has the DNA TGTGCCAGCGGAGGGGGGAGAAGCTCCTACAATGAGCAGTTCTTC. Translation gives CASGGGRSSYNEQFF.

In DNA, the CDR3 is TGTGCCAGTAAACGAGAACAATACAATCAGCCCCAGCATTTT. It is translated as CASKREQYNQPQHF. The chain links TRBV19 to TRBJ1-5; D is ambiguous. CDR3 length: 14 amino acids. Germline V gene sequence: CDR1 LNHDA, CDR2 SQIVND (reference sequence). V lost 7 bases and J lost 3, with 13 bases in between.

This clone was detected once. The chain has TRBV5-1 and TRBJ1-1; 7 bases are a match to TRBD1. The germline V gene has CDR1 SGHRS and CDR2 YFSETQ. V trimming: 6 bases; J trimming: 7 bases; junction bases outside the gene matches: 12. The CDR3 is 14 amino acids. The CDR3 sequence is CASNPGGVTDEAFF. CDR3 sequence (DNA): TGCGCCAGCAACCCAGGGGGAGTAACGGATGAAGCTTTCTTT. Filled out from reference TRBV5-1 and TRBJ1-1, the complete variable domain reads KAGVTQTPRYLIKTRGQQVTLSCSPISGHRSVSWYQQTPGQGLQFLFEYFSETQRNKGNFPGRFSGRQFSNSRSEMNVSTLELGDSALYLCASNPGGVTDEAFFGQGTRLTVV.

This clone was observed a single time. This chain links TRBV19 with TRBJ1-1; no clear D. CDR1 and CDR2 from the germline V gene are LNHDA and SQIVND (reference sequence). V lost 5 bases and J 3 bases, leaving 10 bases between the germline ends. The CDR3 loop spans 13 amino acids. CDR3 amino acids: CASSARLYTEAFF. CDR3 nucleotide sequence: TGTGCCAGTAGTGCCCGACTTTACACTGAAGCTTTCTTT.

The genes are TRBV5-1 and TRBJ2-7; D is uncertain. Trimming cost V 0 bases and J 4 bases, with 11 bases left between them. The CDR3 is made up of 14 amino acids. Germline CDR1 reads SGHRS; CDR2 reads YFSETQ. CDR3 residues: CASSLALGTYEQYF. In DNA form, the CDR3 reads TGCGCCAGCAGCTTGGCCCTGGGTACTTACGAGCAGTACTTC.

V and J are TRBV5-4 and TRBJ2-7; D uncertain. Trimming removed 2 bases from V and 3 bases from J, with 9 bases in between. Looked up from germline, CDR1 is SGHNT and CDR2 is YYREEE (reference sequence). CDR3 length: 13 residues. CDR3 bases: TGTGCCAGCAGCTTAAAGGGTTTCTACGAGCAGTACTTC. Its translation: CASSLKGFYEQYF.

The chain is built from TRBV12-5 and TRBJ1-4, with 9 bases lining up with TRBD1. V lost 5 bases, J lost 8 bases, and 15 bases stayed unmatched. Per germline, CDR1 LGHNT and CDR2 FRNRAP. The CDR3 extends over 17 amino acids. The CDR3 DNA follows: TGTGCTAGTGGTGAAACGGGGGAAAGGACAGGGGAAGAAAAACTGTTTTTT. Protein sequence: CASGETGERTGEEKLFF.

The DNA of the CDR3 is TGCGCCAGCAGTGCATATAGGACCACCTACGAGCAGTACTTC. It yields the protein CASSAYRTTYEQYF. The chain combines TRBV10-1 with TRBJ2-7; D unresolved. V lost 4 bases to trimming and J lost 2 bases, with 12 bases between them. The CDR3 runs 14 residues. The germline gives CDR1 WNHNN, CDR2 SYGVQD (reference sequence).

This chain connects TRBV7-2 to TRBJ1-1, with 8 bases lining up with TRBD1. Germline loops: CDR1 SGHTA, CDR2 FQGNSA. This CDR3 is built from 13 residues. V shed 4 bases, J shed 11 bases, and the junction held 9 bases outside the gene matches. CDR3 sequence: CASSSGQGAWAFF. The CDR3 DNA sequence: TGTGCCAGCAGCTCGGGGCAGGGGGCTTGGGCTTTCTTT.